This TCR beta chain was sequenced for a study of siplizumab effects on memory and regulatory T cells. Broader study findings: Memory cells seemed less diverse than naive T cells, which seemed major alloresponse contributors. Alloreactive sequences tracing back to unstimulated CD4+ memory cells were significantly reduced by siplizumab. No naive or memory phenotype could be assigned to roughly 80-95% of proliferating clones.

J was trimmed by 7 bases and V by 7 bases; bases with no gene match: 9. The germline CDR1 and CDR2 sequences are MGHDK and SYGVNS. The length of the CDR3 is 14 residues. TCRdb keeps only in-frame clones here, not all; method: immunoSEQ multiplex PCR. This table holds approximately 98,000 clones, over 90% found once. Notes on this clone: The antigen remains undetermined.

This receptor was identified in a human donor in good health. The sequenced sample consisted of non-Treg CD4+ T cells sorted from blood. The chain joins TRBV25-1 to TRBJ2-1, with TRBD2 identical over 8 bases. CDR3 sequence (DNA): TGTGCCAGCATCCCGGGGGGGGTGTGGAATGAGCAGTTCTTC. Encoded protein: CASIPGGVWNEQFF.